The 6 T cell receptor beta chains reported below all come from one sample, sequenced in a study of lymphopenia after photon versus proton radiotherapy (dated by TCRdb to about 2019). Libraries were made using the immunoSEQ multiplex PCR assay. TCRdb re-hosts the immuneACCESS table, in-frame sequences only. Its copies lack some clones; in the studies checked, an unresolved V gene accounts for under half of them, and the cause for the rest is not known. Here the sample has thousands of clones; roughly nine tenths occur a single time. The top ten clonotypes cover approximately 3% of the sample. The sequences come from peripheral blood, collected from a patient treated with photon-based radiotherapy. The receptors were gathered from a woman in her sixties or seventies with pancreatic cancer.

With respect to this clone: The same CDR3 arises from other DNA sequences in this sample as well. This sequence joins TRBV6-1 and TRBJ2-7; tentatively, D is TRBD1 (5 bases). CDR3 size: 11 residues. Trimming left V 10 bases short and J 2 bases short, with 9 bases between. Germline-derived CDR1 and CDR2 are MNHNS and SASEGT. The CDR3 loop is CATGQAYEQYF. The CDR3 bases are TGTGCCACAGGACAAGCCTACGAGCAGTACTTC.

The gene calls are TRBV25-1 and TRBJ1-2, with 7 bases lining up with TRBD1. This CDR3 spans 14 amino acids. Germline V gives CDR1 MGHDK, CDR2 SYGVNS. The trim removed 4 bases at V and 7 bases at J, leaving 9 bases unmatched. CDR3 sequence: CASSGQGRQSGYTF. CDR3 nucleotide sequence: TGTGCCAGCAGTGGACAGGGACGTCAAAGTGGCTACACCTTC.

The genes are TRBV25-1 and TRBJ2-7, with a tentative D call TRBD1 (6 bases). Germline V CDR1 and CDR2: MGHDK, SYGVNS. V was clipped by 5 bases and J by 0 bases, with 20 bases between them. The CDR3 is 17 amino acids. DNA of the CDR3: TGTGCCAGCAGTCCTAGGGGCAGGGGCCCCTTCTCCTACGAGCAGTACTTC. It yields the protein CASSPRGRGPFSYEQYF.

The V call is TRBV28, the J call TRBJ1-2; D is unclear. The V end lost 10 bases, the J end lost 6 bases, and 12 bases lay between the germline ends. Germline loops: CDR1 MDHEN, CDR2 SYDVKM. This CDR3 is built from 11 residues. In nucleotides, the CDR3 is TGTGCCAATCCCCCCCTAAATGGCTACACCTTC. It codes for CANPPLNGYTF.

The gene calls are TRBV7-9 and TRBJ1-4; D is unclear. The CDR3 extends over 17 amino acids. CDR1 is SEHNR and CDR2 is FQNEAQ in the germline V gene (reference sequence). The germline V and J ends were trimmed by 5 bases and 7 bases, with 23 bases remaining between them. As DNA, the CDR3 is TGTGCCAGCAGCCTTCCCTCCGACTTTACCGAAGGTGAAAAACTGTTTTTT. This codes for CASSLPSDFTEGEKLFF. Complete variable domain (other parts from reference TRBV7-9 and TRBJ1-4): DTGVSQNPRHKITKRGQNVTFRCDPISEHNRLYWYRQTLGQGPEFLTYFQNEAQLEKSRLLSDRFSAERPKGSFSTLEIQRTEQGDSAMYLCASSLPSDFTEGEKLFFGSGTQLSVL.

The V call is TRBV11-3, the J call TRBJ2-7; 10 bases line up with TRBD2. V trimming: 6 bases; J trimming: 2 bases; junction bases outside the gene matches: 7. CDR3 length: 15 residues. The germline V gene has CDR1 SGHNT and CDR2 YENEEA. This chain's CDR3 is CASSAGTSETYEQYF. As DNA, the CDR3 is TGTGCCAGCAGTGCCGGGACTAGCGAAACCTACGAGCAGTACTTC. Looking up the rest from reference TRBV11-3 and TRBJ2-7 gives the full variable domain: EAGVVQSPRYKIIEKKQPVAFWCNPISGHNTLYWYLQNLGQGPELLIRYENEEAVDDSQLPKDRFSAERLKGVDSTLKIQPAELGDSAVYLCASSAGTSETYEQYFGPGTRLTVT.